The clone carrying this T cell receptor (beta chain) has just a few counts. Antigen: not known. With 5 bases clipped from V and 4 bases from J, the junction kept 8 bases outside the gene matches. This CDR3 contains 16 residues. CDR1 is LNHDA and CDR2 is SQIVND in the germline V gene (reference sequence). Sequenced with the Oncomine TCR Beta short-read assay was DNA taken from cultured CD4+ T cells. Using its own MiXCR run on the PCR reads, TCRdb lists one record per CDR3 protein. The sample lists around 17,000 distinct CDR3 sequences, 30% to 35% occurring once. Specified treatment: roughly ten-day PBMC culture with coronavirus spike peptide pools or control peptides (ViraFEST assay). The entry originates in a study of vaccination and CD4 T cells after COVID-19. Study background: SARS-CoV-2 was confirmed by nasal swab PCR; disease was mild in eight to ten, severe in one.

The sequenced sample was cultured CD4+ T cells from blood. V usage is TRBV19 and J usage is TRBJ2-3; 11 bases are shared with TRBD1. The TCR was taken from a human donor with COVID-19. The CDR3 bases are TGTGCCAGTAGTGACCGGGACAGGGGGGAGGCAGATACGCAGTATTTT. Its protein is CASSDRDRGEADTQYF.